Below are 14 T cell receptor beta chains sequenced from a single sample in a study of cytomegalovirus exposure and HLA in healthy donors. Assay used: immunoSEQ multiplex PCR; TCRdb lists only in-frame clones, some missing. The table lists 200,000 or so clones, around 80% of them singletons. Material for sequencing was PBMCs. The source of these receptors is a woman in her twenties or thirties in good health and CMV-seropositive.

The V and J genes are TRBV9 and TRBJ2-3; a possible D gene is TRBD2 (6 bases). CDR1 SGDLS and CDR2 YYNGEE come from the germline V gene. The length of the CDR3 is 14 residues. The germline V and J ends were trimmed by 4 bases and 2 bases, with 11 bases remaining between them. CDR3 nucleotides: TGTGCCAGCAGCCGGGAGTGGGTCACAGATACGCAGTATTTT. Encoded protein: CASSREWVTDTQYF.

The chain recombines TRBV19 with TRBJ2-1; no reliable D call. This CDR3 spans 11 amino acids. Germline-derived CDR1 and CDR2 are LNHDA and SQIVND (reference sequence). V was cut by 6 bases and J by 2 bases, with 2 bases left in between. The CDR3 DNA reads TGTGCCAGTAGCACCTACAATGAGCAGTTCTTC. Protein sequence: CASSTYNEQFF.

The CDR3 sequence: CASSSRLITNEQFF. DNA of the CDR3: TGTGCCAGCAGTTCAAGATTGATCACTAATGAGCAGTTCTTC. The V and J genes are TRBV6-5 and TRBJ2-1; D call uncertain. This CDR3 region has 14 residues. V was trimmed by 4 bases and J by 7 bases, leaving 14 bases between them. The germline V gene has CDR1 MNHEY and CDR2 SVGAGI.

The CDR3 reads CASSEGSHTRTDTQYF. In DNA form, the CDR3 reads TGTGCCAGCAGTGAAGGGAGCCACACACGGACAGATACGCAGTATTTT. The chain recombines TRBV6-1 with TRBJ2-3, with unresolved D. Trimming removed 1 base at V and 3 bases at J, with 14 bases between. The germline gives CDR1 MNHNS, CDR2 SASEGT. CDR3 size: 16 residues.

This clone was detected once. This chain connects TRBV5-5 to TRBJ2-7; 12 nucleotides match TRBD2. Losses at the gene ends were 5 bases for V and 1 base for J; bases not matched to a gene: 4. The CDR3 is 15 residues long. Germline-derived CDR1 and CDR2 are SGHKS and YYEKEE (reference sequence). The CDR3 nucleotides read TGTGCCAGCAGAAGGACTAGCGGGATTTCCTACGAGCAGTACTTC. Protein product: CASRRTSGISYEQYF. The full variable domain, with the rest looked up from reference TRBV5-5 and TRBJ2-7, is DAGVTQSPTHLIKTRGQQVTLRCSPISGHKSVSWYQQVLGQGPQFIFQYYEKEERGRGNFPDRFSARQFPNYSSELNVNALLLGDSALYLCASRRTSGISYEQYFGPGTRLTVT.

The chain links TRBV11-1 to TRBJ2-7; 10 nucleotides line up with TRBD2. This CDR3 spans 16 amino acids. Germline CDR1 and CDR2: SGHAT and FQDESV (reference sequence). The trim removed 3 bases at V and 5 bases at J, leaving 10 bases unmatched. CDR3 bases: TGTGCCAGCAGCTTCCTGGGACTAGCGATCGCAAACGAGCAGTACTTC. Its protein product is CASSFLGLAIANEQYF.

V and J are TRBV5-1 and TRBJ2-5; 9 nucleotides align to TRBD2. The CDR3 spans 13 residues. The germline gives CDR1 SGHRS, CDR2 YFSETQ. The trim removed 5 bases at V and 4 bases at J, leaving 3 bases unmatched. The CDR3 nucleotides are TGCGCCAGCAGTAGCGGGAGTTCAGAGACCCAGTACTTC. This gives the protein CASSSGSSETQYF.

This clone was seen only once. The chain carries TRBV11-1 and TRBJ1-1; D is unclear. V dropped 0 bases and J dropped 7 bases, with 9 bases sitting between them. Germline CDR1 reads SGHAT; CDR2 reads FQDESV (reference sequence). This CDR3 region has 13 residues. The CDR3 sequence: CASSLADTYEAFF. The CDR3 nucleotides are TGTGCCAGCAGCTTAGCAGATACATATGAAGCTTTCTTT.

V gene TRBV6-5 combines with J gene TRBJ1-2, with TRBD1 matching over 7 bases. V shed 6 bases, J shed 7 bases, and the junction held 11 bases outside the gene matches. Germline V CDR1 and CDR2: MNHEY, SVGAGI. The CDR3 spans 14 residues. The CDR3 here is CASSYTAGGGGYTF. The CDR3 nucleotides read TGTGCCAGCAGCTATACCGCAGGGGGTGGTGGCTACACCTTC.

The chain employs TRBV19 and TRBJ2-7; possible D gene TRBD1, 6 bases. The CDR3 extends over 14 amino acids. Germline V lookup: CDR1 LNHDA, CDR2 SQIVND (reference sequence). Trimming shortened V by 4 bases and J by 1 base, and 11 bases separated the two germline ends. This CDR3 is CASSTRTESYEQYF. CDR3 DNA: TGTGCCAGTAGTACGCGGACAGAGTCCTACGAGCAGTACTTC.

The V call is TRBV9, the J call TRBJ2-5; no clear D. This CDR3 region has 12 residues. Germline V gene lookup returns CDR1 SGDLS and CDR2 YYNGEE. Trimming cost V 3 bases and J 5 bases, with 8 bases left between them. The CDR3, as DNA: TGTGCCAGCAGCGCTCCCGAGGAGACCCAGTACTTC. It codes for CASSAPEETQYF. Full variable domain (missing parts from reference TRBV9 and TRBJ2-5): DSGVTQTPKHLITATGQRVTLRCSPRSGDLSVYWYQQSLDQGLQFLIQYYNGEERAKGNILERFSAQQFPDLHSELNLSSLELGDSALYFCASSAPEETQYFGPGTRLLVL.

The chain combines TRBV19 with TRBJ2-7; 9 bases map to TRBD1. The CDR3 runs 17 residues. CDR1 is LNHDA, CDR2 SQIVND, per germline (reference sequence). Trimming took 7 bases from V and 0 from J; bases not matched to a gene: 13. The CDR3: CASTPGQGKIGSYEQYF. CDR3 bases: TGTGCCAGTACCCCGGGACAGGGAAAGATTGGCTCCTACGAGCAGTACTTC.

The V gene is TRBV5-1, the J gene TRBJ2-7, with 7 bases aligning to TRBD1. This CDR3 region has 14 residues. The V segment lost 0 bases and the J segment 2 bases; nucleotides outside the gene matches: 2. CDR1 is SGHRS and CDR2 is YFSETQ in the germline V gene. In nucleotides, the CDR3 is TGCGCCAGCAGCTTGGGTACAGGGGCCTACGAGCAGTACTTC. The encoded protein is CASSLGTGAYEQYF.

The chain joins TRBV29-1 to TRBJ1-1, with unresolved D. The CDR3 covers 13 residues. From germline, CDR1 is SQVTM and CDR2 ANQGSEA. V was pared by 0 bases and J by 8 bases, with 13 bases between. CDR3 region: CSVEDDYREEAFF. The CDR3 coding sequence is TGCAGCGTTGAAGATGATTACCGGGAGGAAGCTTTCTTT.